Each of the 20 T cell receptor beta chains below was sequenced from the same sample in a study of T cell changes during pregnancy in multiple sclerosis. Here immunoSEQ multiplex PCR was the method, and the copy in TCRdb shows in-frame clones only, minus some. The sample has about 59,000 clones; approximately 94% are singletons. The sample consisted of CD8+ T cells from peripheral blood mononuclear cells, taken after pregnancy. The receptors were gathered from a female donor with multiple sclerosis, enrolled in a pregnancy study.

Written as DNA, the CDR3 is TGTGCCAGCAGTTACTCGATTCGGGGGGCGAATGGCTACACCTTC. This encodes CASSYSIRGANGYTF. V usage is TRBV6-5 and J usage is TRBJ1-2, with D possibly TRBD1 on 6 matching bases. This CDR3 comprises 15 residues. Germline loops: CDR1 MNHEY, CDR2 SVGAGI. Trimming removed 0 bases from V and 6 bases from J, with 14 bases in between.

The chain is built from TRBV2 and TRBJ2-1, with a tentative D call TRBD2 (6 bases). The CDR3 consists of 14 residues. V was pared by 10 bases and J by 4 bases, with 17 bases between. CDR1 SNHLY and CDR2 FYNNEI come from the germline V gene. The CDR3 DNA reads as TGTGCCACCCCCGGGGAGGAGGATTACAATGAGCAGTTCTTC. This sequence encodes CATPGEEDYNEQFF.

Written as DNA, the CDR3 is TGTGCCAGCAGCTTCCAGACAGGGCGTCGGGATGAGCAGTTCTTC. It yields the protein CASSFQTGRRDEQFF. The chain recombines TRBV5-8 with TRBJ2-1; TRBD1 matches 7 bases. This CDR3 contains 15 residues. Losses at the gene ends were 2 bases for V and 8 bases for J; bases not matched to a gene: 10. The germline CDR1 and CDR2 sequences are SGHTS and YDEGEE.

The rearrangement uses TRBV6-1 and TRBJ2-1; 8 nucleotides match TRBD2. Germline CDR1 MNHNS, CDR2 SASEGT. Unmatched junction bases numbered 8, after V lost 3 bases and J lost 7 bases. The CDR3 has 15 residues. The CDR3 loop reads CASSEGTSRLNEQFF. The DNA of the CDR3 is TGTGCCAGCAGTGAGGGGACTAGTCGATTAAATGAGCAGTTCTTC.

The V and J genes are TRBV7-8 and TRBJ1-5, with D possibly matching TRBD1 (6 bases). The V end lost 3 bases, the J end lost 6 bases, and 15 bases lay between the germline ends. Germline CDR1 and CDR2: SGHVS and FQNEAQ. This CDR3 comprises 15 residues. CDR3 coding DNA: TGTGCCAGCAGCTTGGGCGCGGGGGCTATTCAGCCCCAGCATTTT. This encodes CASSLGAGAIQPQHF.

The chain joins TRBV30 to TRBJ1-1; D perhaps matches TRBD1 (6 bases). The germline V gene has CDR1 GTSNPN and CDR2 SVGIG (reference sequence). The CDR3 has 14 amino acids. Trimming shortened V by 5 bases and J by 1 base, and 14 bases separated the two germline ends. The CDR3 region is CAWETGTKNTEAFF. In DNA form, the CDR3 reads TGTGCCTGGGAAACCGGGACAAAGAACACTGAAGCTTTCTTT.

This chain links TRBV19 with TRBJ1-5, with 8 bases that match TRBD1. The germline V gene encodes CDR1 LNHDA and CDR2 SQIVND (reference sequence). The CDR3 sequence is 16 residues long. V dropped 5 bases and J dropped 3; count of bases not matched to a gene: 9. In DNA, the CDR3 is TGTGCCAGTAGTTGGAACTCGGGACAGGACAATCAGCCCCAGCATTTT. Residues: CASSWNSGQDNQPQHF.

The CDR3 bases are TGCAGCGTTGTGGGGAGAGAGACCCAGTACTTC. It specifies CSVVGRETQYF. The J gene is TRBJ2-5, the V gene TRBV29-1, with D maybe TRBD2 (5 bases). CDR1 SQVTM and CDR2 ANQGSEA come from the germline V gene. Trimming shortened V by 4 bases and J by 4 bases, and 7 bases separated the two germline ends. The CDR3 totals 11 residues. The full variable domain, completed using reference TRBV29-1 and TRBJ2-5, is SAVISQKPSRDICQRGTSLTIQCQVDSQVTMMFWYRQQPGQSLTLIATANQGSEATYESGFVIDKFPISRPNLTFSTLTVSNMSPEDSSIYLCSVVGRETQYFGPGTRLLVL.

The V and J genes are TRBV19 and TRBJ1-3; D ambiguous. V lost 3 bases and J lost 0, with 15 bases in between. Germline assignment: CDR1 LNHDA and CDR2 SQIVND (reference sequence). This CDR3 contains 17 residues. The chain's CDR3 is CASSISPAYRSGNTIYF. The CDR3 nucleotides are TGTGCCAGTAGTATCTCCCCCGCCTATCGCTCTGGAAACACCATATATTTT.

This clone was seen once. The chain links TRBV12-5 to TRBJ2-7; the match to TRBD1 covers 7 bases. The CDR3 totals 15 residues. The germline V gene has CDR1 LGHNT and CDR2 FRNRAP. Losses at the gene ends were 6 bases for V and 2 bases for J; bases not matched to a gene: 10. The CDR3 coding sequence is TGTGCTAGTGGCCCAGACAGGGCCCTCACCTACGAGCAGTACTTC. It encodes CASGPDRALTYEQYF.

This chain connects TRBV5-4 to TRBJ1-1, with D possibly being TRBD1 (6 bases). Germline V gene sequence: CDR1 SGHNT, CDR2 YYREEE (reference sequence). The CDR3 runs 12 residues. This chain's CDR3 is CVPGDLGTEAFF. DNA of the CDR3: TGTGTTCCAGGGGATCTGGGGACTGAAGCTTTCTTT. The full variable domain, its missing parts supplied by reference TRBV5-4 and TRBJ1-1, is ETGVTQSPTHLIKTRGQQVTLRCSSQSGHNTVSWYQQALGQGPQFIFQYYREEENGRGNFPPRFSGLQFPNYSSELNVNALELDDSALYLCVPGDLGTEAFFGQGTRLTVV.

The chain couples TRBV5-1 to TRBJ2-3, with D perhaps matching TRBD2 (8 bases). Germline loops: CDR1 SGHRS, CDR2 YFSETQ. V was trimmed by 5 bases and J by 5 bases, leaving 21 bases between them. This CDR3 has 16 residues. The CDR3 loop reads CASRYSGTAPLDTQYF. Written as DNA, the CDR3 is TGCGCCAGCAGATATAGCGGGACAGCTCCTTTAGATACGCAGTATTTT. The variable domain in full, completed from reference TRBV5-1 and TRBJ2-3, reads KAGVTQTPRYLIKTRGQQVTLSCSPISGHRSVSWYQQTPGQGLQFLFEYFSETQRNKGNFPGRFSGRQFSNSRSEMNVSTLELGDSALYLCASRYSGTAPLDTQYFGPGTRLTVL.

This clone was seen once. As DNA, the CDR3 is TGCGCCAGCAGTGAGGACTACACCGGGGAGCTGTTTTTT. Encoded protein: CASSEDYTGELFF. The chain carries TRBV10-2 and TRBJ2-2; D call uncertain. Germline V lookup: CDR1 WSHSY, CDR2 SAAADI. Trimming shortened V by 2 bases and J by 3 bases, and 4 bases separated the two germline ends. The CDR3 consists of 13 residues.

The chain recombines TRBV29-1 with TRBJ2-7, with TRBD2 identical over 7 bases. The V and J ends lost 1 base and 0 bases, in that order; junction bases with no gene match: 0. Per germline, CDR1 SQVTM and CDR2 ANQGSEA. The CDR3 runs 13 residues. CDR3: CSVEGDYSYEQYF. Here the CDR3 DNA reads TGCAGCGTTGAAGGGGACTACTCCTACGAGCAGTACTTC.

The chain couples TRBV5-1 to TRBJ2-7; 8 nucleotides agree with TRBD2. This CDR3 is 14 amino acids long. Germline trimming cut 0 bases from V and 4 bases from J; bases unmatched to any gene: 3. Germline CDR1 reads SGHRS; CDR2 reads YFSETQ. CDR3 DNA: TGCGCCAGCAGCTTGGATTCGGGGGGGTACGAGCAGTACTTC. Translating gives CASSLDSGGYEQYF.

The V and J genes are TRBV27 and TRBJ1-1, with 8 bases aligning to TRBD1. Germline CDR1 is MNHEY and CDR2 is SMNVEV (reference sequence). The CDR3 totals 16 residues. V was clipped by 0 bases and J by 0 bases; unmatched bases: 3. CDR3 sequence reads: CASSLSGTGLNTEAFF. Here the CDR3 DNA reads TGTGCCAGCAGTTTATCCGGGACAGGACTGAACACTGAAGCTTTCTTT.

The chain carries TRBV27 and TRBJ2-7, with a weak D call TRBD2 (6 bases). There are 15 residues in the CDR3. With 3 bases removed from V and 0 bases from J, the gap between germline ends came to 12 bases. The germline V gene has CDR1 MNHEY and CDR2 SMNVEV (reference sequence). In DNA form, the CDR3 reads TGTGCCAGCAGTTTGGGACTCAAGGGCTCCTACGAGCAGTACTTC. Translating gives CASSLGLKGSYEQYF.

V gene TRBV23-1 combines with J gene TRBJ1-5; D perhaps matches TRBD1 (5 bases). TRBV23-1 is placed among ORFs of uncertain function. With 4 bases removed from V and 5 bases from J, the gap between germline ends came to 18 bases. The CDR3 runs to 16 residues. The CDR3 region is CASSPSTREGDQPQHF. The CDR3 DNA reads TGCGCCAGCAGTCCTTCGACCAGGGAAGGTGATCAGCCCCAGCATTTT.

V and J are TRBV10-1 and TRBJ1-1, with D possibly matching TRBD1 (6 bases). Germline CDR1 is WNHNN and CDR2 is SYGVQD (reference sequence). V was trimmed by 3 bases and J by 5 bases, leaving 13 bases between them. The CDR3 contains 14 residues. The CDR3 DNA is TGCGCCAGCAGTGACGGACAGTTGGGAACTGAAGCTTTCTTT. Translated: CASSDGQLGTEAFF.

The CDR3 DNA sequence: TGTGCCAGCAAGGGAGGCACTAGCACAGATACGCAGTATTTT. Amino acids: CASKGGTSTDTQYF. This sequence joins TRBV13 and TRBJ2-3, with a weak D call TRBD2 (6 bases). The CDR3 runs 14 residues. The germline V and J ends were trimmed by 7 bases and 0 bases, with 11 bases remaining between them. CDR1 is PRHDT, CDR2 FYEKMQ, per germline (reference sequence).